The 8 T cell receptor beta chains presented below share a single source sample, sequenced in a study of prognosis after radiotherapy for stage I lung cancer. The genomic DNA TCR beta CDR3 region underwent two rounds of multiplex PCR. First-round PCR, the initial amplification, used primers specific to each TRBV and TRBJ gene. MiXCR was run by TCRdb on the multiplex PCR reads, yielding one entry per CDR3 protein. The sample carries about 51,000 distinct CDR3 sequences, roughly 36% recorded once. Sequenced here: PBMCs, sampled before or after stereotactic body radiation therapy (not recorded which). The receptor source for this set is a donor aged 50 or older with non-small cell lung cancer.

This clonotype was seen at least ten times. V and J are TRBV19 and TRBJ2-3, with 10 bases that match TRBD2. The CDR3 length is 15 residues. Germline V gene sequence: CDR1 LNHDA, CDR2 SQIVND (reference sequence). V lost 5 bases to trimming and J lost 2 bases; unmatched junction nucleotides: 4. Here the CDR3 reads CASSRTSGITDTQYF. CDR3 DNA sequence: TGTGCCAGTAGTCGAACTAGCGGGATCACAGATACGCAGTATTTT.

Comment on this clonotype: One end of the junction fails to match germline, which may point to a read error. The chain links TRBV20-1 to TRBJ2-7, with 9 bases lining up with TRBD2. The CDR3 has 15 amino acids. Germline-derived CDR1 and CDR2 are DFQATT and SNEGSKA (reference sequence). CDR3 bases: TGCAGTGCCTTCTCTTTTGGCGGGAGGGCGTACGATCAGTACTTC. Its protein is CSAFSFGGRAYDQYF.

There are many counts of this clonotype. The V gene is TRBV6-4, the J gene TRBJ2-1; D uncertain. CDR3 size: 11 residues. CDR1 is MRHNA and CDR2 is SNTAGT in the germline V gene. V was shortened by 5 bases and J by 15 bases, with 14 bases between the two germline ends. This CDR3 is CASSYQSSWFF. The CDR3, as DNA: TGTGCCAGCAGTTACCAGAGTTCATGGTTCTTC.

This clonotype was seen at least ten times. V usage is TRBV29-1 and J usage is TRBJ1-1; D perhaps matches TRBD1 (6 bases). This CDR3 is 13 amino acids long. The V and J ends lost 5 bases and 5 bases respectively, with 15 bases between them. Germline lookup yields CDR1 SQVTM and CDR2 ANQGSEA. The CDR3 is CSVSDRALTEAFF. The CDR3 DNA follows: TGCAGCGTTTCGGACAGAGCGTTAACTGAAGCTTTCTTT.

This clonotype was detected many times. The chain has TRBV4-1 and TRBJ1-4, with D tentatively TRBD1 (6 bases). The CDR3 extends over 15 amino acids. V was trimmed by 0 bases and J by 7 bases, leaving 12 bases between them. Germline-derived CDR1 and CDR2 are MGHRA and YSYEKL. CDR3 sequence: CASSQDAQGGEKLFF. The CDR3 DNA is TGCGCCAGCAGCCAAGATGCACAGGGTGGTGAAAAACTGTTTTTT.

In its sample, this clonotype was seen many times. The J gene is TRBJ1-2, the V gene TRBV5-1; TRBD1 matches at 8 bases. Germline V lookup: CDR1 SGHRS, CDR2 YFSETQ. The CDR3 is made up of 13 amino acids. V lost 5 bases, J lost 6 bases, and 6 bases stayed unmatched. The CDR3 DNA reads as TGCGCCAGCAGAAGGGACAGGACGGATGGCTACACCTTC. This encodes CASRRDRTDGYTF. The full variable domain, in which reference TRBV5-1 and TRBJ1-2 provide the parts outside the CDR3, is KAGVTQTPRYLIKTRGQQVTLSCSPISGHRSVSWYQQTPGQGLQFLFEYFSETQRNKGNFPGRFSGRQFSNSRSEMNVSTLELGDSALYLCASRRDRTDGYTFGSGTRLTVV.

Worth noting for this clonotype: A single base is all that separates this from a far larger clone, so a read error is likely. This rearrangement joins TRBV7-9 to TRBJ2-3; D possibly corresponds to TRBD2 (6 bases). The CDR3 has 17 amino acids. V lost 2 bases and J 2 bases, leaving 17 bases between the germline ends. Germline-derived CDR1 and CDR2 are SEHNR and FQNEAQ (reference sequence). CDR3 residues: CASSLRGSGVSTDTQYF. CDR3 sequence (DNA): TGTGCCAGCAGCTTAAGGGGTAGCGGCGTTTCCACAGATACGCAGTATTTT.

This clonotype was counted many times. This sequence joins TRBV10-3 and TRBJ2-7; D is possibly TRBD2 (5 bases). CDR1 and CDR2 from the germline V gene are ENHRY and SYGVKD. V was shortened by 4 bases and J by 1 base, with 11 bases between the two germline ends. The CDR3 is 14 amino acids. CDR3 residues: CAISAGVPSYEQYF. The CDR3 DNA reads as TGTGCCATCAGTGCCGGGGTCCCTTCCTACGAGCAGTACTTC.